The rows below give T cell receptor beta chains drawn from one sample of a study of CD8 T cells in Susac syndrome. TCRdb processed the immunoSEQ multiplex PCR reads anew with MiXCR; each CDR3 protein has one entry. Altogether about 300,000 distinct CDR3 sequences are present, under 95% being singletons, with the ten largest covering about 0.07%. The sample was CD4+ T cells from PBMCs. These receptors came from a human donor with multiple sclerosis. The CDR3 runs from the conserved cysteine through the conserved F or W. The D gene is left open where the match is weak. The size field is filled for only some rows; it gives once, few, many or a size class.

CDR3 DNA: TGTGCCTGGACCGCGGGGCGTAGCTATGGCTACACCTTC
CDR3 protein: CAWTAGRSYGYTF
D gene: -
clone size: -
V gene: TRBV30
CDR3 length: 13
J gene: TRBJ1-2

CDR3 DNA: TGTGCCAGCAGTTTAATCGGTGGCAGTGAAGCTTTCTTT
CDR3 protein: CASSLIGGSEAFF
D gene: -
clone size: -
V gene: TRBV27
CDR3 length: 13
J gene: TRBJ1-1

CDR3 DNA: TGTGCCAGCCTACGGACCCTTAGCACAGATACGCAGTATTTT
CDR3 protein: CASLRTLSTDTQYF
D gene: -
clone size: -
V gene: TRBV21-1
CDR3 length: 14
J gene: TRBJ2-3

CDR3 DNA: TGTGCCAGCAGCTTAGGGTGGCGGACTAGCGGGGGGGCAGGAGATACGCAGTATTTT
CDR3 protein: CASSLGWRTSGGAGDTQYF
D gene: TRBD2
clone size: -
V gene: TRBV7-8
CDR3 length: 19
J gene: TRBJ2-3

CDR3 DNA: TGTGCCAGCAGCCCGCGAGACAGGGGAATCTCTGGAAACACCATATATTTT
CDR3 protein: CASSPRDRGISGNTIYF
D gene: TRBD1
clone size: -
V gene: TRBV4-2
CDR3 length: 17
J gene: TRBJ1-3

CDR3 DNA: TGTGCCAGCAGCGTAGAGGGACAGGGAGCGAAAGAGCAGTACTTC
CDR3 protein: CASSVEGQGAKEQYF
D gene: TRBD1
clone size: few
V gene: TRBV9
CDR3 length: 15
J gene: TRBJ2-7

CDR3 DNA: TGTGCCAGCAGCGTAGCTAGCGGGGGCCCCTACGAGCAGTACTTC
CDR3 protein: CASSVASGGPYEQYF
D gene: TRBD2
clone size: few
V gene: TRBV9
CDR3 length: 15
J gene: TRBJ2-7

CDR3 DNA: TGTGCCATCAGCCCACGGGGTATAGATACGCAGTATTTT
CDR3 protein: CAISPRGIDTQYF
D gene: -
clone size: -
V gene: TRBV10-3
CDR3 length: 13
J gene: TRBJ2-3

CDR3 DNA: TGCGCCAGCCGGAAGGTCACAGGGGCCTATGGCTACACCTTC
CDR3 protein: CASRKVTGAYGYTF
D gene: TRBD1
clone size: -
V gene: TRBV4-1
CDR3 length: 14
J gene: TRBJ1-2

CDR3 DNA: TGTGCCAGCAGTTTAGGGACAGGGAACACCGGGGAGCTGTTTTTT
CDR3 protein: CASSLGTGNTGELFF
D gene: TRBD1
clone size: few
V gene: TRBV12-3/TRBV12-4
CDR3 length: 15
J gene: TRBJ2-2

CDR3 DNA: TGTGCCAGCAGCTTAGCGCCCTCCCGCGTTGGAAACACCATATATTTT
CDR3 protein: CASSLAPSRVGNTIYF
D gene: -
clone size: -
V gene: TRBV7-2
CDR3 length: 16
J gene: TRBJ1-3

CDR3 DNA: TGTGCCAGCAGCTTAGGCGTCAGGGTCGGCGGGGAGCTGTTTTTT
CDR3 protein: CASSLGVRVGGELFF
D gene: -
clone size: -
V gene: TRBV7-8
CDR3 length: 15
J gene: TRBJ2-2

CDR3 DNA: TGTGCCTGGAGTGTACAGAGACTAGCGGGGGGCCCGGCCTACAATGAGCAGTTCTTC
CDR3 protein: CAWSVQRLAGGPAYNEQFF
D gene: TRBD2
clone size: -
V gene: TRBV30
CDR3 length: 19
J gene: TRBJ2-1

CDR3 DNA: TGTGCCACCCGGCCGACGGGGGCGAAGGAAGAGCAGTACTTC
CDR3 protein: CATRPTGAKEEQYF
D gene: -
clone size: -
V gene: TRBV6-1
CDR3 length: 14
J gene: TRBJ2-7

CDR3 DNA: TGTGCCACCAGCAGAGATCCTGCACCAAGCACAGATACGCAGTATTTT
CDR3 protein: CATSRDPAPSTDTQYF
D gene: -
clone size: -
V gene: TRBV15
CDR3 length: 16
J gene: TRBJ2-3

CDR3 DNA: TGCAGTGCTGGAAAGCTGAGTACTGAAGCTTTCTTT
CDR3 protein: CSAGKLSTEAFF
D gene: -
clone size: -
V gene: TRBV20-1
CDR3 length: 12
J gene: TRBJ1-1

CDR3 DNA: TGCGCCGTTCTCGATCCGGGAGTTCTCTACAATGAGCAGTTCTTC
CDR3 protein: CAVLDPGVLYNEQFF
D gene: -
clone size: -
V gene: TRBV4-3
CDR3 length: 15
J gene: TRBJ2-1

CDR3 DNA: TGTGCCAGCAGCTTAGTCTGGAACCGTCTCCAAGAGACCCAGTACTTC
CDR3 protein: CASSLVWNRLQETQYF
D gene: -
clone size: -
V gene: TRBV11-2
CDR3 length: 16
J gene: TRBJ2-5

CDR3 DNA: TGCAGCGTTACGGTAGCGGGGAATGAGCAGTTCTTC
CDR3 protein: CSVTVAGNEQFF
D gene: TRBD2
clone size: -
V gene: TRBV29-1
CDR3 length: 12
J gene: TRBJ2-1

CDR3 DNA: TGCAGCGTTGTAGGCACAGCGCTAACCTACGAGCAGTACTTC
CDR3 protein: CSVVGTALTYEQYF
D gene: -
clone size: -
V gene: TRBV29-1
CDR3 length: 14
J gene: TRBJ2-7

CDR3 DNA: TGTGCCAGCAGCTTACTCGTGGTGGACGATACGCAGTATTTT
CDR3 protein: CASSLLVVDDTQYF
D gene: -
clone size: -
V gene: TRBV7-9
CDR3 length: 14
J gene: TRBJ2-3

CDR3 DNA: TGTGCCAGCAGCCGCCCCCCGGGCCGCTGGGGCTATGGCTACACCTTC
CDR3 protein: CASSRPPGRWGYGYTF
D gene: -
clone size: -
V gene: TRBV6-2/TRBV6-3
CDR3 length: 16
J gene: TRBJ1-2

CDR3 DNA: TGTGCCAGCAGCCCCGGTTGGTCTGGGGCCAACGTCCTGACTTTC
CDR3 protein: CASSPGWSGANVLTF
D gene: -
clone size: -
V gene: TRBV12-3/TRBV12-4
CDR3 length: 15
J gene: TRBJ2-6

CDR3 DNA: TGTGCCAGCAGCTTAGGGTTGAGGTCGACAGCCTCTGGAAACACCATATATTTT
CDR3 protein: CASSLGLRSTASGNTIYF
D gene: -
clone size: -
V gene: TRBV11-2
CDR3 length: 18
J gene: TRBJ1-3

CDR3 DNA: TGCAGCGTTGAGGGCCAGCGCGGCACAGGGGGAGGGTATTTT
CDR3 protein: CSVEGQRGTGGGYF
D gene: TRBD1
clone size: once
V gene: TRBV29-1
CDR3 length: 14
J gene: TRBJ2-3

CDR3 DNA: TGTGCCAGCAGCTTAGGCCCGGGCGGACTGGGGGACAATGAGCAGTTCTTC
CDR3 protein: CASSLGPGGLGDNEQFF
D gene: -
clone size: -
V gene: TRBV7-6
CDR3 length: 17
J gene: TRBJ2-1

CDR3 DNA: TGTGCCAGCAGCGAGGGACAGAGAAGTAACTATGGCTACACCTTC
CDR3 protein: CASSEGQRSNYGYTF
D gene: TRBD1
clone size: once
V gene: TRBV7-4
CDR3 length: 15
J gene: TRBJ1-2

CDR3 DNA: TGTGCCAGCACCCCCTCTCGGGATATGTACGAGCAGTACTTC
CDR3 protein: CASTPSRDMYEQYF
D gene: -
clone size: few
V gene: TRBV12-3/TRBV12-4
CDR3 length: 14
J gene: TRBJ2-7

CDR3 DNA: TGTGCCAGCAGCCTGCAACAGAGAGTAAACACTGAAGCTTTCTTT
CDR3 protein: CASSLQQRVNTEAFF
D gene: -
clone size: -
V gene: TRBV16
CDR3 length: 15
J gene: TRBJ1-1

CDR3 DNA: TGTGCCAGCAGCTTAAGGACAGTTGGAAACACCATATATTTT
CDR3 protein: CASSLRTVGNTIYF
D gene: -
clone size: -
V gene: TRBV7-9
CDR3 length: 14
J gene: TRBJ1-3

CDR3 DNA: TGCAGTGCCCTGGACAGGACGGATTTCACAGATACGCAGTATTTT
CDR3 protein: CSALDRTDFTDTQYF
D gene: TRBD1
clone size: -
V gene: TRBV20-1
CDR3 length: 15
J gene: TRBJ2-3

CDR3 DNA: TGCGCCAGCAGCCCAGGGGCCGCGGGCTCTGGGGCCAACGTCCTGACTTTC
CDR3 protein: CASSPGAAGSGANVLTF
D gene: -
clone size: -
V gene: TRBV5-1
CDR3 length: 17
J gene: TRBJ2-6

CDR3 DNA: TGCGCCAGCAGCTTGGAGCTAGCGGGAGGCGGAGAGACCCAGTACTTC
CDR3 protein: CASSLELAGGGETQYF
D gene: TRBD2
clone size: -
V gene: TRBV5-1
CDR3 length: 16
J gene: TRBJ2-5

CDR3 DNA: TGCAGTGCTAGCAAACTAGCGGGAGCTGGGGCCAACGTCCTGACTTTC
CDR3 protein: CSASKLAGAGANVLTF
D gene: TRBD2
clone size: -
V gene: TRBV20-1
CDR3 length: 16
J gene: TRBJ2-6

CDR3 DNA: TGTGCCAGCACCAGACTAGCGGGAGGCCAGGGTGAGCAGTACTTC
CDR3 protein: CASTRLAGGQGEQYF
D gene: TRBD2
clone size: -
V gene: TRBV12-3/TRBV12-4
CDR3 length: 15
J gene: TRBJ2-7

CDR3 DNA: TGCAGTGCTTCCAAGGGGGCCAATTCTGGAAACACCATATATTTT
CDR3 protein: CSASKGANSGNTIYF
D gene: TRBD1
clone size: -
V gene: TRBV20-1
CDR3 length: 15
J gene: TRBJ1-3

CDR3 DNA: TGCAGCGTCCTGGGGGGGAGCGGGGGCACAGATACGCAGTATTTT
CDR3 protein: CSVLGGSGGTDTQYF
D gene: TRBD2
clone size: once
V gene: TRBV29-1
CDR3 length: 15
J gene: TRBJ2-3

CDR3 DNA: TGCAGTGTCGGCCTTCCCCGGGATACGCAGTATTTT
CDR3 protein: CSVGLPRDTQYF
D gene: -
clone size: few
V gene: TRBV29-1
CDR3 length: 12
J gene: TRBJ2-3

CDR3 DNA: TGTGCCAGCAGCTTAGCGCCGGGGGGGACAGGGCGCGACAATGAGCAGTTCTTC
CDR3 protein: CASSLAPGGTGRDNEQFF
D gene: -
clone size: -
V gene: TRBV7-2
CDR3 length: 18
J gene: TRBJ2-1

CDR3 DNA: TGTGCTAGTGGCCTGGGTCCCCAAGAGACCCAGTACTTC
CDR3 protein: CASGLGPQETQYF
D gene: -
clone size: -
V gene: TRBV12-5
CDR3 length: 13
J gene: TRBJ2-5

CDR3 DNA: TGTGCCAGCAGCCTTCAACCAGGGACCTATGGCTACACCTTC
CDR3 protein: CASSLQPGTYGYTF
D gene: -
clone size: -
V gene: TRBV11-2
CDR3 length: 14
J gene: TRBJ1-2

CDR3 DNA: TGTGCTAGCAGCCTCCGGGCGAACACCGGGGAGCTGTTTTTT
CDR3 protein: CASSLRANTGELFF
D gene: -
clone size: few
V gene: TRBV7-7
CDR3 length: 14
J gene: TRBJ2-2

CDR3 DNA: TGTGCCAGCAGGTTTGTTGCGGGAGCGTGGTACGAGCAGTACTTC
CDR3 protein: CASRFVAGAWYEQYF
D gene: TRBD2
clone size: -
V gene: TRBV7-2
CDR3 length: 15
J gene: TRBJ2-7

CDR3 DNA: TGCGCCAGCAGCCCCACTAGGGAAAACATTCAGTACTTC
CDR3 protein: CASSPTRENIQYF
D gene: -
clone size: -
V gene: TRBV5-1
CDR3 length: 13
J gene: TRBJ2-4

CDR3 DNA: TGCAGTGCTGAGACCGGGACAGGGTGGAGTAATGAGCAGTTCTTC
CDR3 protein: CSAETGTGWSNEQFF
D gene: TRBD1
clone size: -
V gene: TRBV20-1
CDR3 length: 15
J gene: TRBJ2-1

CDR3 DNA: TGCAGCGTATTTACCTCCTGGGGAGAGACCCAGTACTTC
CDR3 protein: CSVFTSWGETQYF
D gene: -
clone size: -
V gene: TRBV29-1
CDR3 length: 13
J gene: TRBJ2-5

CDR3 DNA: TGTGCCAGCAGCCACCGTCGGTTGGGTGGCTACACCTTC
CDR3 protein: CASSHRRLGGYTF
D gene: -
clone size: -
V gene: TRBV12-3/TRBV12-4
CDR3 length: 13
J gene: TRBJ1-2

CDR3 DNA: TGTGCCAGCAGCTTGGGACTAGCGGGGAACACCGGGGAGCTGTTTTTT
CDR3 protein: CASSLGLAGNTGELFF
D gene: TRBD2
clone size: few
V gene: TRBV5-1
CDR3 length: 16
J gene: TRBJ2-2

CDR3 DNA: TGTGCCAGCAGCTCAGGGTTCGAAGCTTTCTTT
CDR3 protein: CASSSGFEAFF
D gene: -
clone size: -
V gene: TRBV6-6
CDR3 length: 11
J gene: TRBJ1-1

CDR3 DNA: TGTGCCAGCAGCGGCAGCGGGAGGGCCGTAGATGAGCAGTTCTTC
CDR3 protein: CASSGSGRAVDEQFF
D gene: TRBD2
clone size: -
V gene: TRBV7-2
CDR3 length: 15
J gene: TRBJ2-1

CDR3 DNA: TGCGCCAGCAGCTTCGATCAGCAAGAGACCCAGTACTTC
CDR3 protein: CASSFDQQETQYF
D gene: -
clone size: -
V gene: TRBV5-1
CDR3 length: 13
J gene: TRBJ2-5

CDR3 DNA: TGCGCCAGCAGCCAAGTAGGGCTGGAAGGGAACACTGAAGCTTTCTTT
CDR3 protein: CASSQVGLEGNTEAFF
D gene: -
clone size: -
V gene: TRBV4-1
CDR3 length: 16
J gene: TRBJ1-1